One and the same sample provided the 21 T cell receptor beta chains below, sequenced in a study of cytomegalovirus exposure and HLA in healthy donors. The PCR had 60 Vbeta and 13 Jbeta primers. Repertoires were generated with immunoSEQ multiplex PCR, while TCRdb's copy carries only in-frame clones and drops some. Of some 130,000 clones listed, 76% are singletons. The source material was PBMCs. These receptors all come from a man in his forties or fifties in good health and CMV-seronegative.

This clone was observed a few times. The chain couples TRBV9 to TRBJ1-2, with 8 bases aligning to TRBD1. The V and J ends lost 4 bases and 2 bases, in that order; junction bases with no gene match: 7. This CDR3 spans 15 amino acids. Germline-derived CDR1 and CDR2 are SGDLS and YYNGEE. Here the CDR3 DNA reads TGTGCCAGCAGCACCGGCGCAGGGGGCAACTATGGCTACACCTTC. It encodes CASSTGAGGNYGYTF.

The chain employs TRBV5-1 and TRBJ2-7; 8 bases match TRBD2. This CDR3 region has 13 residues. Germline CDR1 reads SGHRS; CDR2 reads YFSETQ. Trimming at V came to 4 bases and at J to 7 bases, leaving 7 bases not matched to a gene. DNA of the CDR3: TGCGCCAGCAGCCCCGGGGGGGGCGAAGAGCAGTACTTC. It specifies CASSPGGGEEQYF.

This clone was counted once. V gene TRBV21-1 combines with J gene TRBJ2-3; TRBD1 was called by the table and not checked on the DNA. TRBV21-1 is flagged as a pseudogene. The CDR3 is 17 residues long. Here the CDR3 DNA reads TGTGCCAGCAGCAGGACCGGACAGGGGGCTATGACAGATACGCAGTATTTT. Its protein product is CASSRTGQGAMTDTQYF.

This chain links TRBV28 with TRBJ2-7; 11 nucleotides agree with TRBD2. Trimming took 5 bases from V and 5 from J; bases not matched to a gene: 8. Germline assignment: CDR1 MDHEN and CDR2 SYDVKM. The CDR3 loop spans 15 amino acids. CDR3 region: CASSTPSGRLHEQYF. CDR3 nucleotides: TGTGCCAGCAGTACCCCTAGCGGGAGGTTGCACGAGCAGTACTTC.

The chain carries TRBV19 and TRBJ2-7, with 9 bases that match TRBD1. This CDR3 contains 13 residues. J gave up 7 bases and V 3 bases, and 4 bases lay outside the gene matches. In germline, CDR1 is LNHDA, CDR2 SQIVND (reference sequence). This CDR3 is CASSMGTGQEQYF. CDR3 DNA: TGTGCCAGTAGTATGGGGACAGGGCAAGAGCAGTACTTC.

This rearrangement joins TRBV27 to TRBJ1-1, with 9 bases matching TRBD1. Per germline, CDR1 MNHEY and CDR2 SMNVEV (reference sequence). CDR3 length: 15 amino acids. V shed 4 bases, J shed 5 bases, and the junction held 8 bases outside the gene matches. The CDR3 protein is CASSSGGQGGTEAFF. The CDR3 nucleotides read TGTGCCAGCAGTTCGGGGGGACAGGGAGGAACTGAAGCTTTCTTT.

This clone was detected a few times. As DNA, the CDR3 is TGTGCCAGCAGTCAGGGGGTAGACTCTGGAAACACCATATATTTT. The encoded protein is CASSQGVDSGNTIYF. The V and J genes are TRBV7-8 and TRBJ1-3; 7 nucleotides line up with TRBD1. CDR1 and CDR2 from the germline V gene are SGHVS and FQNEAQ. J lost 0 bases, V lost 6 bases, and 5 bases had no gene match. CDR3 size: 15 residues.

The chain is built from TRBV5-1 and TRBJ2-1, with 12 bases lining up with TRBD2. With V trimmed by 0 bases and J by 9 bases, 4 bases remained unmatched. Germline loops: CDR1 SGHRS, CDR2 YFSETQ. This CDR3 contains 15 residues. CDR3 coding DNA: TGCGCCAGCAGCTTGGAGGGACTAGCGGGCGGTGAGCAGTTCTTC. Translation: CASSLEGLAGGEQFF.

This clone was counted between two and nine times. This sequence joins TRBV10-2 and TRBJ2-1, with D tentatively TRBD2 (6 bases). Germline V gene sequence: CDR1 WSHSY, CDR2 SAAADI. Trimming took 3 bases from V and 4 from J, leaving 16 bases between them. The CDR3 is 16 residues long. CDR3 in DNA: TGCGCCAGCAGTGACCCCTTCTCCGGGGGTTACAATGAGCAGTTCTTC. As protein: CASSDPFSGGYNEQFF.

To note about this clone: No conserved phenylalanine or tryptophan is present at the end of the CDR3, so a read error is the likely explanation. The rearrangement links TRBV25-1 to TRBJ2-7, with TRBD1 identical over 11 bases. The V gene's germline CDR1 is MGHDK and CDR2 SYGVNS. V was clipped by 4 bases and J by 7 bases; unmatched bases: 12. This CDR3 contains 16 residues. CDR3 sequence: CASSGASGQGAPEQYL. In DNA form, the CDR3 reads TGTGCCAGCAGTGGAGCTTCTGGACAGGGGGCTCCGGAGCAGTACCTC.

The sample holds a few counts of this clone. The genes are TRBV27 and TRBJ2-2; 11 nucleotides agree with TRBD2. V lost 5 bases, J lost 2 bases, and 10 bases stayed unmatched. The CDR3 is 18 residues long. Germline V gives CDR1 MNHEY, CDR2 SMNVEV (reference sequence). The CDR3 protein is CASSPRASGRRNTGELFF. CDR3 DNA sequence: TGTGCCAGCAGTCCGCGTGCTAGCGGGAGGCGAAACACCGGGGAGCTGTTTTTT.

The chain uses TRBV13 and TRBJ2-7, with TRBD2 matching over 7 bases. This CDR3 is 17 amino acids long. The trim removed 6 bases at V and 4 bases at J, leaving 18 bases unmatched. Germline V lookup: CDR1 PRHDT, CDR2 FYEKMQ (reference sequence). The CDR3 is CASSPSDTGGDPYEQYF. CDR3 in DNA: TGTGCCAGCAGTCCCTCCGATACTGGGGGGGATCCTTACGAGCAGTACTTC.

V and J are TRBV25-1 and TRBJ1-4; a possible D gene is TRBD1 (5 bases). V was shortened by 4 bases and J by 7 bases, with 10 bases between the two germline ends. The CDR3 is 13 amino acids. Germline V lookup: CDR1 MGHDK, CDR2 SYGVNS. CDR3 sequence: CASSVAGIEKLFF. The CDR3 region has the DNA TGTGCCAGCAGTGTAGCAGGGATTGAAAAACTGTTTTTT.

The table lists this clone with a few counts. The V call is TRBV5-6, the J call TRBJ1-1; 7 nucleotides agree with TRBD1. V lost 3 bases, J lost 1 base, and 6 bases stayed unmatched. The V gene's germline CDR1 is SGHDT and CDR2 YYEEEE. This CDR3 is built from 15 residues. The CDR3 DNA sequence: TGTGCCAGCAGCTGGGAACAGGGGCAGAACACTGAAGCTTTCTTT. It translates to CASSWEQGQNTEAFF.

The chain is built from TRBV9 and TRBJ2-4; 8 positions agree with TRBD1. Germline V gene sequence: CDR1 SGDLS, CDR2 YYNGEE. V lost 3 bases and J lost 8; bases outside the gene matches: 10. The CDR3 spans 15 residues. This chain's CDR3 is CASSEGQGDWHIQYF. CDR3 sequence (DNA): TGTGCCAGCAGCGAAGGACAGGGAGATTGGCACATTCAGTACTTC.

The chain joins TRBV15 to TRBJ2-1, with D perhaps matching TRBD2 (6 bases). CDR1 is LNHNV, CDR2 YYDKDF, per germline (reference sequence). V was clipped by 7 bases and J by 0 bases, with 10 bases between them. This CDR3 comprises 14 residues. The CDR3 sequence is CATTTGSSYNEQFF. The CDR3 coding sequence is TGTGCCACCACGACCGGGAGCTCCTACAATGAGCAGTTCTTC.

This chain connects TRBV9 to TRBJ1-4; D is unclear. This CDR3 region has 16 residues. V dropped 3 bases and J dropped 7 bases, with 19 bases sitting between them. The germline V gene has CDR1 SGDLS and CDR2 YYNGEE. This CDR3 reads CASSAHGREGREKLFF. The CDR3 coding sequence is TGTGCCAGCAGCGCCCACGGGCGGGAGGGCCGTGAAAAACTGTTTTTT.

V is TRBV7-8 and J is TRBJ2-7, with D perhaps TRBD2 (6 bases). Trimming cost V 4 bases and J 1 base, with 8 bases left between them. Germline loops: CDR1 SGHVS, CDR2 FQNEAQ. The CDR3 is 13 residues long. This CDR3 is CASSSGGSYEQYF. CDR3 DNA: TGTGCCAGCAGCTCTGGGGGGTCCTACGAGCAGTACTTC.

A note on this clone: Additional DNA sequences in this sample encode the identical CDR3. This chain links TRBV30 with TRBJ1-2, with TRBD1 matching over 7 bases. After removal of 0 bases from V and 6 bases from J, the junction contained 4 bases not matched to a gene. CDR1 GTSNPN and CDR2 SVGIG come from the germline V gene (reference sequence). The CDR3 is made up of 13 amino acids. Here the CDR3 reads CAWSVRGGDGYTF. The CDR3 nucleotides are TGTGCCTGGAGTGTACGAGGGGGCGATGGCTACACCTTC.

The V and J genes are TRBV4-3 and TRBJ1-1; the match to TRBD1 covers 10 bases. From germline, CDR1 is LGHNA and CDR2 YSLEER. The CDR3 is 20 amino acids. V was pared by 0 bases and J by 0 bases, with 13 bases of the junction left unmatched. The CDR3 loop reads CASSQDPTWDRGRMNTEAFF. DNA for the CDR3: TGCGCCAGCAGCCAAGATCCGACATGGGACAGGGGCCGCATGAACACTGAAGCTTTCTTT.

This clone was seen just once. The V gene is TRBV19, the J gene TRBJ1-1; D remains ambiguous. The ends were cut back, 3 bases at V and 4 bases at J, with 12 bases in the middle. The germline gives CDR1 LNHDA, CDR2 SQIVND (reference sequence). This CDR3 has 14 residues. The CDR3 nucleotides read TGTGCCAGTAGTATCTTAGAAATCGGCACTGAAGCTTTCTTT. Residues: CASSILEIGTEAFF.